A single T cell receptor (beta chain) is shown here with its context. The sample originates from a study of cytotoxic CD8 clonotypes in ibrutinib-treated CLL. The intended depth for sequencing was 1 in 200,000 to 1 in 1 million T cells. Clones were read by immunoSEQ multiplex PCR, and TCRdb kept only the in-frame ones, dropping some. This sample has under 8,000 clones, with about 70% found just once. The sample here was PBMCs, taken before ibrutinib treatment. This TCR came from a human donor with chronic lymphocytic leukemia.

In DNA, the CDR3 is TGTGCCAGCAGCCAACAGGGTCGGTACGAGCAGTACTTC. This sequence encodes CASSQQGRYEQYF. V gene TRBV5-4 combines with J gene TRBJ2-7; tentative D call: TRBD1 (6 bases). The germline CDR1 and CDR2 sequences are SGHNT and YYREEE (reference sequence). This CDR3 is 13 amino acids long. Between the trimmed V and J ends, which lost 4 bases and 4 bases, there was a span of 12 bases.